These T cell receptor beta chains were read from a single sample in a study of cytomegalovirus exposure and HLA in healthy donors. The protocol was immunoSEQ multiplex PCR, while the TCRdb copy is restricted to in-frame clones and leaves out a portion. The sample has about 110,000 clones, about 15% seen once. Input material: PBMCs. Receptor source: a female donor in good health and CMV-seronegative. Both conserved end residues are part of each CDR3. Each record gives: J gene, clone size, V gene, CDR3 protein. Some rows have no size entry. The others give once, few or many, or a class for an expanded clone.

TRBJ1-4,-,TRBV2,CASRKSLRTTNEKLFF
TRBJ1-1,-,TRBV7-2,CASSLVTWEAFF
TRBJ2-7,many,TRBV5-1,CASSHRQGPYEQYF
TRBJ1-2,few,TRBV6-5,CASSRGTMDGYTF
TRBJ1-1,few,TRBV2,CASSDLADDTEAFF
TRBJ2-2,few,TRBV11-2,CASSGLADTGELFF
TRBJ2-2,-,TRBV9,CASSVDLGQGVHTGELFF
TRBJ2-5,few,TRBV5-4,CASSFGSGSPETQYF
TRBJ1-2,few,TRBV27,CASSFFGQDGYTF
TRBJ2-6,-,TRBV10-3,CAISVGTLSSGANVLTF
TRBJ2-1,-,TRBV7-6,CASSPTGTSGHNEQFF
TRBJ1-3,few,TRBV15,CATSRAHPGNTIYF
TRBJ2-5,few,TRBV10-3,CAISAGERLMYQETQYF
TRBJ1-4,-,TRBV19,CASNRQVSTNEKLFF
TRBJ2-7,-,TRBV29-1,CSVVWGESSYEQYF
TRBJ1-1,-,TRBV7-8,CASSLIIRGHEAFF
TRBJ2-7,few,TRBV2,CASSARVWGSYEQYF
TRBJ2-1,few,TRBV30,CAWNLGLAGLNEQFF
TRBJ1-1,-,TRBV5-1,CASSSGVNTEAFF
TRBJ1-1,few,TRBV16,CASSQTGGNTEAFF
TRBJ2-5,-,TRBV7-2,CASSLGAFGETQYF
TRBJ1-2,-,TRBV11-2,CASSFRDYGYTF
TRBJ1-2,few,TRBV9,CASSGHQGTNYGYTF
TRBJ1-5,-,TRBV19,CASSLDRGGNQPQHF
TRBJ2-4,few,TRBV28,CASSSEQGLAKNIQYF
TRBJ1-1,few,TRBV6-5,CASSYKGQGNTEAFF
TRBJ2-1,few,TRBV27,CASSLSFRGTGNEQFF
TRBJ1-1,few,TRBV29-1,CSVAESEAFF
TRBJ2-7,-,TRBV7-4,CASSLPPAGISYEQYF
TRBJ2-7,-,TRBV5-8,CASSLLRLGIYEQYF
TRBJ1-5,-,TRBV28,CASSSRGNQPQHF
TRBJ2-7,few,TRBV5-1,CASSAEGGAYEQYF
TRBJ2-5,few,TRBV30,CAWSRDRGSETQYF
TRBJ2-1,few,TRBV11-2,CASSLGLAGVNEQFF
TRBJ2-3,-,TRBV4-1,CASSQGRRGLDTQYF
TRBJ2-1,few,TRBV7-2,CASSLGTSRYNEQFF
TRBJ2-7,-,TRBV7-2,CASNLGLAGDYEQYF
TRBJ2-3,few,TRBV6-5,CASTPPGGADTQYF
TRBJ2-3,few,TRBV6-1,CASSDYTDTQYF
TRBJ1-2,-,TRBV2,CASSELQGSGSTF
TRBJ2-3,-,TRBV29-1,CSVAWREKTDTQYF
TRBJ2-3,-,TRBV4-1,CASSQAGTDIGDTQYF
TRBJ2-7,-,TRBV5-1,CASSLGQGATYEQYF
TRBJ1-4,-,TRBV27,CASSPSLLLRHNEKLFF
TRBJ2-5,few,TRBV4-3,CASSQQLAGEETQYF
TRBJ2-7,few,TRBV7-6,CASSPVQTGVYEQYF
TRBJ2-1,few,TRBV19,CASSPYQGGDNEQFF
TRBJ1-5,few,TRBV28,CASSPGSVSNQPQHF
TRBJ2-7,-,TRBV27,CASSPRLARGSYEQYF
TRBJ2-1,-,TRBV5-1,CASSLMGRDNEQFF
TRBJ1-6,few,TRBV6-6,CASSLPGQGYSPLHF
TRBJ2-1,few,TRBV4-2,CASSQELGGGPYNEQFF
TRBJ2-5,few,TRBV10-1,CASSESTPGLAEGAQYF
TRBJ2-7,few,TRBV14,CASSQIPHNIPWEQYF